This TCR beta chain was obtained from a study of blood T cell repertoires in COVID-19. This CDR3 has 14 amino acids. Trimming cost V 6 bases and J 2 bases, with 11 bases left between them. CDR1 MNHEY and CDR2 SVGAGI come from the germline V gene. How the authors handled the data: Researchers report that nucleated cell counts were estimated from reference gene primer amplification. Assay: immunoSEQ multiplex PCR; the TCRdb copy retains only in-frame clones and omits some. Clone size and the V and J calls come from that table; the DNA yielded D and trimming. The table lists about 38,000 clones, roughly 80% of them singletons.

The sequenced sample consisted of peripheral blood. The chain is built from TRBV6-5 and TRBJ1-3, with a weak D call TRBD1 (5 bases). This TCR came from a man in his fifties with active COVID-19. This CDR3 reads CASRAQAAGNTIYF. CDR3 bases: TGTGCCAGCAGAGCACAGGCAGCTGGAAACACCATATATTTT.